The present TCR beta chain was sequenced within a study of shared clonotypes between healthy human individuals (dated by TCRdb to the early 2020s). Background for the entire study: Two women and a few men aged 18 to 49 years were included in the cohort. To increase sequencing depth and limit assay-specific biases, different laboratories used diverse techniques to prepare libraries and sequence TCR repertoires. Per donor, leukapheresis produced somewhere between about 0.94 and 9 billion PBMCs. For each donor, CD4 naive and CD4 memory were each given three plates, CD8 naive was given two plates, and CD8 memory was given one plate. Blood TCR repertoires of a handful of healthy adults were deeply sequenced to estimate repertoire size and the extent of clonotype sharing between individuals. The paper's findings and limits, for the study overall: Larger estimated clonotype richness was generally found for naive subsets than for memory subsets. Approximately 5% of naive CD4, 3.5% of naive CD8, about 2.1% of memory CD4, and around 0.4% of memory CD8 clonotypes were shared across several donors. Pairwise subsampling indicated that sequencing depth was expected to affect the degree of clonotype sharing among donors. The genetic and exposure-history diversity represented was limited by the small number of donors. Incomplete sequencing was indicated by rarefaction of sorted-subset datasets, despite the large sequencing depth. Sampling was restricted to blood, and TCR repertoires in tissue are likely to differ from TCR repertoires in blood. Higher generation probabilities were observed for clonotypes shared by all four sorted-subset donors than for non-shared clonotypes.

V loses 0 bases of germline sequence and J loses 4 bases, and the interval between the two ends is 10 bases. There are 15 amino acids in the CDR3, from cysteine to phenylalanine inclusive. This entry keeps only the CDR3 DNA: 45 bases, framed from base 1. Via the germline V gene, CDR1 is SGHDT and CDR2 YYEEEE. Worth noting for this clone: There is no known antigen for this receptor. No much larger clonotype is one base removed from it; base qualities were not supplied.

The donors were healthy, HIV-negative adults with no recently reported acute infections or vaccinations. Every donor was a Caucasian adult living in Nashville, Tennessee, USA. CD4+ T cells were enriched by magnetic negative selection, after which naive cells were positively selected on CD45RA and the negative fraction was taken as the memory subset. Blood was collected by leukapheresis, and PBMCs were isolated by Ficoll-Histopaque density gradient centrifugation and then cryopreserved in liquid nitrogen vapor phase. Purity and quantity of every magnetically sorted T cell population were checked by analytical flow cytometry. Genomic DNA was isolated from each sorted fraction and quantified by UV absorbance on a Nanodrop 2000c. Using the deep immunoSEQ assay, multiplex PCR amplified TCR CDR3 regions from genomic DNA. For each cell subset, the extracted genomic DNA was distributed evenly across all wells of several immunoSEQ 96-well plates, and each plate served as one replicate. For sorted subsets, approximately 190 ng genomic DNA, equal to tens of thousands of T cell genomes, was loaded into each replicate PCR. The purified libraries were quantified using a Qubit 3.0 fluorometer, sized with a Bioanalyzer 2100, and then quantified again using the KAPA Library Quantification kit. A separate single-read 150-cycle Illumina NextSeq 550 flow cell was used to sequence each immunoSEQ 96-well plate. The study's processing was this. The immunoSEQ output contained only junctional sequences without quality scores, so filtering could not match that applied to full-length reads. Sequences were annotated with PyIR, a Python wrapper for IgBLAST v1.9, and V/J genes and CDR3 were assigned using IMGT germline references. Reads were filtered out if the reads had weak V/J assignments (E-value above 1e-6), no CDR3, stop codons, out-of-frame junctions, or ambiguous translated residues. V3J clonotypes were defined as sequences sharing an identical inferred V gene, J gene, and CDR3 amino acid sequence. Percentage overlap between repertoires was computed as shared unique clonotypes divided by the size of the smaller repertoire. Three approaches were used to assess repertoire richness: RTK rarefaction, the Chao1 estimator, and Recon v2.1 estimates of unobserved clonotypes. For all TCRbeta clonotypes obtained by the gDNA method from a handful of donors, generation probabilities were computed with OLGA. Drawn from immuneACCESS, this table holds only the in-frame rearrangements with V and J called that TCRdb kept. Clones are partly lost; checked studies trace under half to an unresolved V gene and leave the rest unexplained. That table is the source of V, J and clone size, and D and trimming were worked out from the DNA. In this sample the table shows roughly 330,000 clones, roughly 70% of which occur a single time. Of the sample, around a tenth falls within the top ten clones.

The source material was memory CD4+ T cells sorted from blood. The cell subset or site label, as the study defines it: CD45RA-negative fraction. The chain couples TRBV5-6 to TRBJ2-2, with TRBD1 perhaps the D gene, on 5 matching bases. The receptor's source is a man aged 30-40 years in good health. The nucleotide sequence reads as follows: TGTGCCAGCAGCTTGGTGGCAGGGCTCACCGGGGAGCTGTTTTTT. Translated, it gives CASSLVAGLTGELFF.